The clone carrying this T cell receptor (beta chain) was counted only a few times. The sample belongs to a study of T cell repertoires in cytomegalovirus infection. TCRdb independently ran MiXCR on the reads; one entry per CDR3 protein. The sample has about 160,000 distinct CDR3 sequences, 15% to 20% seen once; the top ten hold roughly a sixth. The CDR3 is 13 residues long. With 7 bases removed from V and 0 bases from J, the gap between germline ends came to 7 bases. The genes are TRBV12-3 or TRBV12-4 and TRBJ1-3; D ambiguous. The TCR sequence derives from a human donor in good health (CMV status not recorded). Some clones in this sample may be carry-over from other donors' samples. Sequencing was performed on CD8+ T cells from PBMCs. CDR3 residues: CASTFHSGNTIYF. The CDR3 DNA reads as TGTGCCAGCACCTTTCACTCTGGAAACACCATATATTTT.